The entry that follows covers one TCR beta chain sequence. The data were obtained in a study of T cells in tumors after PD-1 blockade. As for the study in general: Each patient got pembrolizumab 200 mg every 3 weeks or cemiplimab 350 mg every 2 weeks. Daily vismodegib 150 mg continued in a subset of anti-PD-1-treated patients.

The CDR3 sequence is 14 residues long. Trimming took 4 bases from V and 4 from J; bases not matched to a gene: 4. Germline V lookup: CDR1 SGHTS, CDR2 YDEGEE. Template: tumor biopsy or peripheral blood genomic DNA, about 616-6,004 ng per sample. Libraries were prepared by immunoSEQ multiplex PCR; TCRdb keeps only in-frame clonotypes and omits some of them. Here the sample spans fewer than 55,000 clones, 65% to 85% being singletons. Sequenced here: PBMCs, sampled before anti-PD-1 treatment. This chain connects TRBV5-8 to TRBJ2-5, with TRBD1 matching 10 bases. The origin of this receptor is a human donor with basal cell carcinoma. The CDR3 loop reads CASSETGGGETQYF. The CDR3 region has the DNA TGTGCCAGCAGCGAGACAGGGGGCGGAGAGACCCAGTACTTC. Drawing the rest from reference TRBV5-8 and TRBJ2-5, the complete variable domain is EAGVTQSPTHLIKTRGQQATLRCSPISGHTSVYWYQQALGLGLQFLLWYDEGEERNRGNFPPRFSGRQFPNYSSELNVNALELEDSALYLCASSETGGGETQYFGPGTRLLVL.